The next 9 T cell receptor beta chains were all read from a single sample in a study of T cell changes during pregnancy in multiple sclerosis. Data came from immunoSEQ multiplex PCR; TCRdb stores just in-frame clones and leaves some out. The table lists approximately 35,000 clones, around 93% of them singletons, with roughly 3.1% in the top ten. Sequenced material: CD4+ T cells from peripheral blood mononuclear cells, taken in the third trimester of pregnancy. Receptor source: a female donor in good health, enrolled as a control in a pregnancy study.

The CDR3 DNA sequence: TGCGCCAGCAGCTTGGGCCTAGGGACAGGACAAGAGACCCAGTACTTC. It specifies CASSLGLGTGQETQYF. The genes are TRBV5-1 and TRBJ2-5; 8 bases align to TRBD1. The trim removed 0 bases at V and 2 bases at J, leaving 6 bases unmatched. The germline V gene encodes CDR1 SGHRS and CDR2 YFSETQ. The CDR3 is 16 amino acids.

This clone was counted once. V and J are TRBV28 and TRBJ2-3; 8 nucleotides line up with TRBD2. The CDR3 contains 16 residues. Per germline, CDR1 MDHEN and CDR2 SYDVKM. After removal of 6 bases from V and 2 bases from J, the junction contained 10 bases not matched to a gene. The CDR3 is CASSPAGGGTTDTQYF. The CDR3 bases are TGTGCCAGCAGCCCCGCCGGGGGGGGAACCACAGATACGCAGTATTTT.

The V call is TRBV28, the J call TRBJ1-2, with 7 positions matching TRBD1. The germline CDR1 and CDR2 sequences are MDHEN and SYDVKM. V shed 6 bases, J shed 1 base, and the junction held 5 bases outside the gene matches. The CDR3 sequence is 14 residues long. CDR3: CASSLTGYNYGYTF. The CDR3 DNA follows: TGTGCCAGCAGCCTGACAGGGTATAACTATGGCTACACCTTC.

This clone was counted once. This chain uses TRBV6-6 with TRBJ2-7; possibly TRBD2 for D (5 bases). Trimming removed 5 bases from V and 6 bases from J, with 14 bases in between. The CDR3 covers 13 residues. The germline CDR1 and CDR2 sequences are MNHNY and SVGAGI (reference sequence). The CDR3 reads CASSNLLESEQYF. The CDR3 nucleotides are TGTGCCAGCAGTAACCTACTAGAGAGCGAGCAGTACTTC.

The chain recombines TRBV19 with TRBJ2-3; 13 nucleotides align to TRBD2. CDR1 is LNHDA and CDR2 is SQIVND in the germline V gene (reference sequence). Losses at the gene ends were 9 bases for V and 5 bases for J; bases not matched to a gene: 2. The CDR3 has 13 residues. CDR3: CASRLAGGDTQYF. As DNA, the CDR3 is TGTGCCAGCCGACTAGCGGGAGGAGATACGCAGTATTTT.

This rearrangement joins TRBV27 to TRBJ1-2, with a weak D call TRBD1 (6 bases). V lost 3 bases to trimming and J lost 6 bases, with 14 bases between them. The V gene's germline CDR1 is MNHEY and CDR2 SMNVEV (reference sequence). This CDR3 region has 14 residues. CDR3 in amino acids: CASSLRGGQDGYTF. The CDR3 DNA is TGTGCCAGCAGTTTGCGGGGGGGGCAGGATGGCTACACCTTC.

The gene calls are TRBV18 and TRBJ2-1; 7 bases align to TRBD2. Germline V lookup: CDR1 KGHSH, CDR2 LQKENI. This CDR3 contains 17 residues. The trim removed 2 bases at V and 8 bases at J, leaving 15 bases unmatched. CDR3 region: CASSPSPPAGMGYEQFF. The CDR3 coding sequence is TGTGCCAGCTCACCATCACCGCCAGCGGGAATGGGCTATGAGCAGTTCTTC.

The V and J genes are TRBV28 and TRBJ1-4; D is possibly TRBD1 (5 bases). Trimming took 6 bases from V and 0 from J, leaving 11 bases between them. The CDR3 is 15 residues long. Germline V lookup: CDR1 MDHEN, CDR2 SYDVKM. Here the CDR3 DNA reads TGTGCCAGCAGCCATACAGGAGCAACTAATGAAAAACTGTTTTTT. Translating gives CASSHTGATNEKLFF. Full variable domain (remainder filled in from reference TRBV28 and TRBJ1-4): DVKVTQSSRYLVKRTGEKVFLECVQDMDHENMFWYRQDPGLGLRLIYFSYDVKMKEKGDIPEGYSVSREKKERFSLILESASTNQTSMYLCASSHTGATNEKLFFGSGTQLSVL.

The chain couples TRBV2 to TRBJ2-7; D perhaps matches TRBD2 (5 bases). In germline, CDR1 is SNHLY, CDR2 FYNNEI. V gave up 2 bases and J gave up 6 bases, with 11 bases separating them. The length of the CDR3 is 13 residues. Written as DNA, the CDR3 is TGTGCCAGCAGTGAACTAGGTAGCGCCGAGCAGTACTTC. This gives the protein CASSELGSAEQYF.